This T cell receptor beta chain was captured in a study of T cell responses to AZD1222 COVID-19 vaccine. About the study: The study pooled second doses at about 4 or about 12 weeks. General observations from the study: The study reported that nearly half of spike-specific TCRs target unmutated variant regions. Donor demographics were predominantly white British with a female majority; clonal diversity may be underestimated. Recipients of AZD1222 seropositive at baseline numbered only 5 to 7.

Some clones are missing from TCRdb's copy, which holds only in-frame ones; the method was immunoSEQ multiplex PCR. Among roughly 99,000 clones listed, around nine tenths were seen once. The CDR3 has 15 amino acids. Germline CDR1 is SGDLS and CDR2 is YYNGEE. V gave up 3 bases and J gave up 0 bases, with 10 bases separating them. Details on this clone: Its target is not known.

This chain uses TRBV9 with TRBJ1-5; possibly TRBD1 for D (5 bases). The sequencing used peripheral blood, collected on day 0 of AZD1222 vaccination. This TCR derives from an adult in good health. The CDR3 here is CASSGGGYSNQPQHF. DNA for the CDR3: TGTGCCAGCAGCGGTGGGGGGTATAGCAATCAGCCCCAGCATTTT.